This passage covers 13 T cell receptor beta chains from one sample sequenced in a study of blood T cell repertoires in COVID-19. The table came from immunoSEQ multiplex PCR; TCRdb's copy has only in-frame clones and leaves some out. Counted here are about 140,000 clones, roughly 84% occurring once; the ten biggest clones make up less than 7%. The sample taken for sequencing was PBMCs or T cells enriched from blood (not recorded which). The source of these receptors is a man aged 40-49 years with acute COVID-19.

V gene TRBV19 combines with J gene TRBJ2-1; 14 bases are a match to TRBD2. The CDR3 spans 18 residues. CDR1 LNHDA and CDR2 SQIVND come from the germline V gene (reference sequence). V lost 3 bases to trimming and J lost 5 bases; unmatched junction nucleotides: 9. This CDR3 is CASSIAGSGLAGDNEQFF. The CDR3 DNA follows: TGTGCCAGTAGTATTGCAGGTTCGGGACTAGCGGGAGACAATGAGCAGTTCTTC.

Written as DNA, the CDR3 is TGTGCCAGCAGCGCGCCCCGGGACAGTGCCTCCTATGGCTACACCTTC. Protein sequence: CASSAPRDSASYGYTF. The chain couples TRBV9 to TRBJ1-2; 7 nucleotides match TRBD1. V dropped 3 bases and J dropped 4; count of bases not matched to a gene: 12. This CDR3 is built from 16 residues. Germline V gene sequence: CDR1 SGDLS, CDR2 YYNGEE.

This rearrangement joins TRBV7-9 to TRBJ2-2; no clear D. CDR1 is SEHNR, CDR2 FQNEAQ, per germline (reference sequence). CDR3 size: 11 residues. Trimming took 11 bases from V and 3 from J, leaving 7 bases between them. The CDR3: CALRDTGELFF. As DNA, the CDR3 is TGTGCCCTAAGAGACACCGGGGAGCTGTTTTTT.

The chain joins TRBV7-9 to TRBJ2-1; TRBD2 matches at 9 bases. Germline-derived CDR1 and CDR2 are SEHNR and FQNEAQ (reference sequence). Trimming removed 5 bases from V and 8 bases from J; junction bases left unmatched: 13. The CDR3 loop spans 16 amino acids. CDR3 loop: CASSPIPSGEIDEQFF. CDR3 DNA sequence: TGTGCCAGCAGCCCTATCCCTAGCGGGGAAATCGATGAGCAGTTCTTC.

The chain employs TRBV12-3 or TRBV12-4 and TRBJ1-5; D is unresolved. The CDR3 covers 12 residues. V was pared by 3 bases and J by 3 bases, with 3 bases between. In nucleotides, the CDR3 is TGTGCCAGCAGTTTTCTCAATCAGCCCCAGCATTTT. Protein product: CASSFLNQPQHF.

The chain has TRBV6-5 and TRBJ1-5; unclear D gene. V dropped 4 bases and J dropped 1 base, with 5 bases sitting between them. Germline loops: CDR1 MNHEY, CDR2 SVGAGI. The CDR3 spans 13 residues. CDR3 sequence (DNA): TGTGCCAGCAGTTTTTTAAGCAATCAGCCCCAGCATTTT. Its translation: CASSFLSNQPQHF.

As to this clone: Other DNA sequences from this sample encode an identical CDR3 as well. The rearrangement links TRBV7-2 to TRBJ2-7; 9 nucleotides match TRBD2. Losses at the gene ends were 1 base for V and 2 bases for J; bases not matched to a gene: 3. Germline CDR1 and CDR2: SGHTA and FQGNSA. The length of the CDR3 is 15 residues. The DNA for the CDR3 is TGTGCCAGCAGCTTAGGAGCGGGAGGACCCTACGAGCAGTACTTC. Translating gives CASSLGAGGPYEQYF.

The CDR3 nucleotides read TGTGCCTGGAAATTAGAACCATACTCATACGAGCAGTACTTC. Its protein is CAWKLEPYSYEQYF. The chain employs TRBV30 and TRBJ2-7, with D uncertain. The V end was cut by 4 bases, the J end by 4 bases, with 17 bases between. The V gene's germline CDR1 is GTSNPN and CDR2 SVGIG (reference sequence). The CDR3 consists of 14 residues.

The chain recombines TRBV4-1 with TRBJ1-2; no clear D gene. The CDR3 contains 13 residues. The germline V and J ends were trimmed by 0 bases and 4 bases, with 6 bases remaining between them. Germline CDR1 MGHRA, CDR2 YSYEKL. CDR3 region: CASSQDGLYGYTF. CDR3 nucleotides: TGCGCCAGCAGCCAAGACGGACTCTATGGCTACACCTTC.

The chain employs TRBV29-1 and TRBJ1-2, with 9 nucleotides matching TRBD1. This CDR3 spans 13 amino acids. The J segment lost 7 bases and the V segment lost 4 bases, leaving 7 bases of the junction unmatched. The V gene's germline CDR1 is SQVTM and CDR2 ANQGSEA. CDR3 sequence reads: CSVGDRVGSGYTF. In nucleotides, the CDR3 is TGCAGCGTTGGGGACAGGGTTGGGTCTGGCTACACCTTC.

The chain recombines TRBV5-1 with TRBJ2-7; TRBD1 matches at 7 bases. The junction had 1 base not matched to a gene; V was cut back by 0 bases and J by 1 base. Germline CDR1 is SGHRS and CDR2 is YFSETQ. This CDR3 is 14 amino acids long. The chain's CDR3 is CASSLDRGSYEQYF. The DNA of the CDR3 is TGCGCCAGCAGCTTGGACAGGGGTTCCTACGAGCAGTACTTC.

The table lists this clone with a count of one. This chain links TRBV28 with TRBJ1-3; D possibly corresponds to TRBD1 (6 bases). Trimming cost V 9 bases and J 0 bases, with 12 bases left between them. This CDR3 is built from 14 residues. In germline, CDR1 is MDHEN, CDR2 SYDVKM. The CDR3 nucleotides are TGTGCCAGTTCGAGACAGGACTCTGGAAACACCATATATTTT. Amino acids: CASSRQDSGNTIYF.

The chain uses TRBV7-6 and TRBJ1-6; TRBD1 matches at 10 bases. This CDR3 is 15 amino acids long. V lost 5 bases and J lost 11; bases outside the gene matches: 9. The germline gives CDR1 SGHVS, CDR2 FNYEAQ. CDR3 sequence: CASSPRDRGMAPLHF. The CDR3 region has the DNA TGTGCCAGCAGCCCTAGGGACAGGGGAATGGCACCCCTCCACTTT.